This entry lists 31 T cell receptor beta chains sequenced from one sample in a study of T cell changes during pregnancy in multiple sclerosis (dated by TCRdb to between 2019 and 2020). Library preparation used the immunoSEQ multiplex PCR assay. Here the immuneACCESS table is served through TCRdb, limited to in-frame sequences with V and J called. Missing clones are a known gap in these copies; in checked studies unresolved V genes cover under half, and the rest lacks a known reason. The sample records roughly 40,000 clones, around 94% of which are singletons. 1.5% to 2% of the sample is taken by the ten largest. The sample was peripheral blood, taken in the third trimester of pregnancy. The receptors here all came from a female donor with multiple sclerosis, enrolled in a pregnancy study.

This chain uses TRBV7-8 with TRBJ2-1; the D is unclear. The germline CDR1 and CDR2 sequences are SGHVS and FQNEAQ. The CDR3 is made up of 15 amino acids. Deletions cut 1 base from V and 9 bases from J, with 16 bases between. DNA for the CDR3: TGTGCCAGCAGCTTAGAACGGTGGGTAGCCAGTGAGCAGTTCTTC. This gives the protein CASSLERWVASEQFF.

The rearrangement uses TRBV7-9 and TRBJ2-1; no definite D call. In germline, CDR1 is SEHNR, CDR2 FQNEAQ (reference sequence). The CDR3 has 11 amino acids. Trimming left V 3 bases short and J 8 bases short, with 5 bases between. DNA for the CDR3: TGTGCCAGCAGCTTTTTCGATGAGCAGTTCTTC. Its translation: CASSFFDEQFF.

The chain uses TRBV10-3 and TRBJ1-1; D is undetermined. Germline-derived CDR1 and CDR2 are ENHRY and SYGVKD. Deletions cut 7 bases from V and 5 bases from J, with 23 bases between. The CDR3 is made up of 16 amino acids. CDR3 bases: TGTGCCATCACTTCATCCGCGGGAGGCGAGGGAACTGAAGCTTTCTTT. Residues: CAITSSAGGEGTEAFF.

J is TRBJ2-3 and V is TRBV4-1; 15 positions agree with TRBD2. Germline lookup yields CDR1 MGHRA and CDR2 YSYEKL. V lost 4 bases, J lost 5 bases, and 4 bases stayed unmatched. There are 16 residues in the CDR3. The chain's CDR3 is CASSRGTSGGIDTQYF. The CDR3 nucleotides are TGCGCCAGCAGCCGAGGGACTAGCGGGGGGATAGATACGCAGTATTTT.

This clone was counted once. The gene calls are TRBV7-2 and TRBJ1-1; D is uncertain. Germline CDR1 reads SGHTA; CDR2 reads FQGNSA. The CDR3 contains 12 residues. V lost 2 bases and J lost 11, with 12 bases in between. The CDR3 nucleotides are TGTGCCAGCAGCTTATTAGGACTGAGGGCTTTCTTT. It is translated as CASSLLGLRAFF.

This chain connects TRBV19 to TRBJ2-3; D might be TRBD2 (5 bases). The germline gives CDR1 LNHDA, CDR2 SQIVND (reference sequence). V was shortened by 5 bases and J by 4 bases, with 7 bases between the two germline ends. This CDR3 comprises 12 residues. The CDR3 region is CASSPGSDTQYF. CDR3 nucleotides: TGTGCCAGTAGTCCGGGGTCAGATACGCAGTATTTT.

Notes on this clone: The junction and the germline gene differ at one end; a read error may be behind it. The chain combines TRBV25-1 with TRBJ2-3, with 8 bases lining up with TRBD1. CDR3 length equals 11 residues. Germline V gene sequence: CDR1 MGHDK, CDR2 SYGVNS. Here the CDR3 reads CASDGTGTQYF. CDR3 sequence (DNA): TGTGCCAGCGACGGGACAGGTACGCAGTATTTT.

The chain has TRBV28 and TRBJ2-2; 9 nucleotides line up with TRBD1. From germline, CDR1 is MDHEN and CDR2 SYDVKM. The CDR3 consists of 15 residues. V lost 5 bases to trimming and J lost 3 bases; unmatched junction nucleotides: 4. CDR3 residues: CASSPDRGYTGELFF. The DNA for the CDR3 is TGTGCCAGCAGTCCGGACAGGGGTTACACCGGGGAGCTGTTTTTT. Full variable domain (outside the CDR3, taken from reference TRBV28 and TRBJ2-2): DVKVTQSSRYLVKRTGEKVFLECVQDMDHENMFWYRQDPGLGLRLIYFSYDVKMKEKGDIPEGYSVSREKKERFSLILESASTNQTSMYLCASSPDRGYTGELFFGEGSRLTVL.

This chain links TRBV11-2 with TRBJ1-1; D not certain. The CDR3 is 12 amino acids. The germline V gene encodes CDR1 SGHAT and CDR2 FQNNGV. Trimming cost V 1 base and J 8 bases, with 8 bases left between them. In DNA form, the CDR3 reads TGTGCCAGCAGCTTAGGCGGTCTAGAAGCTTTCTTT. Residues: CASSLGGLEAFF.

This clone was seen just once. The rearrangement uses TRBV4-1 and TRBJ1-5; D is ambiguous. The germline V gene encodes CDR1 MGHRA and CDR2 YSYEKL. The CDR3 is made up of 15 amino acids. Between the trimmed V and J ends, which lost 0 bases and 6 bases, there was a span of 12 bases. As DNA, the CDR3 is TGCGCCAGCAGCCAAGATGGTGCAGGTTTTCAGCCCCAGCATTTT. Amino acid sequence: CASSQDGAGFQPQHF.

This CDR3 reads CASSLGPGGRETQYF. The CDR3 DNA is TGTGCCAGCAGCTTAGGACCGGGGGGCCGGGAGACCCAGTACTTC. The V and J genes are TRBV7-2 and TRBJ2-5; perhaps TRBD2 as D (7 bases). This CDR3 has 15 amino acids. CDR1 SGHTA and CDR2 FQGNSA come from the germline V gene. The V end lost 1 base, the J end lost 5 bases, and 14 bases lay between the germline ends. The variable domain in full, completed from reference TRBV7-2 and TRBJ2-5, reads GAGVSQSPSNKVTEKGKDVELRCDPISGHTALYWYRQSLGQGLEFLIYFQGNSAPDKSGLPSDRFSAERTGGSVSTLTIQRTQQEDSAVYLCASSLGPGGRETQYFGPGTRLLVL.

The V gene is TRBV13, the J gene TRBJ2-7, with TRBD1 matching 9 bases. Unmatched junction bases numbered 3, after V lost 3 bases and J lost 0 bases. Germline CDR1 PRHDT, CDR2 FYEKMQ (reference sequence). The CDR3 is made up of 15 amino acids. The chain's CDR3 is CASSFTGGGSYEQYF. The CDR3 DNA is TGTGCCAGCAGCTTTACAGGGGGCGGCTCCTACGAGCAGTACTTC.

The chain couples TRBV5-5 to TRBJ1-1; 8 nucleotides agree with TRBD1. CDR1 is SGHKS, CDR2 YYEKEE, per germline (reference sequence). V was pared by 3 bases and J by 6 bases, with 7 bases of the junction left unmatched. CDR3 size: 14 residues. For the CDR3, the DNA is TGTGCCAGCAGCTGGACCCAGGGGGCTGCTGAAGCTTTCTTT. Translated, it gives CASSWTQGAAEAFF.

This sequence joins TRBV18 and TRBJ1-2; TRBD1 matches at 8 bases. The CDR3 contains 14 residues. Germline values: CDR1 KGHSH, CDR2 LQKENI. The trim removed 3 bases at V and 6 bases at J, leaving 6 bases unmatched. The CDR3 loop is CASSPYPGQDGYTF. CDR3 coding DNA: TGTGCCAGCTCACCGTATCCGGGACAGGATGGCTACACCTTC.

This clone has just one count. This sequence joins TRBV7-9 and TRBJ1-1; tentatively, D is TRBD1 (6 bases). The CDR3 runs 15 residues. V shed 4 bases and J shed 0 bases, with 12 bases lying between them. CDR1 and CDR2 (germline): SEHNR, FQNEAQ (reference sequence). This CDR3 is CASSSPRGMNTEAFF. CDR3 nucleotide sequence: TGTGCCAGCAGCTCACCGAGGGGGATGAACACTGAAGCTTTCTTT.

V usage is TRBV13 and J usage is TRBJ2-7, with 7 bases identical to TRBD2. The CDR3 covers 14 residues. J lost 3 bases, V lost 4 bases, and 6 bases had no gene match. From germline, CDR1 is PRHDT and CDR2 FYEKMQ (reference sequence). CDR3 DNA: TGTGCCAGCAGCTCGCGGGAGTTGATCTACGAGCAGTACTTC. Amino acid sequence: CASSSRELIYEQYF.

This sequence joins TRBV29-1 and TRBJ2-7; no definite D call. V lost 1 base, J lost 2 bases, and 9 bases lay in between. The CDR3 is 13 amino acids. From germline, CDR1 is SQVTM and CDR2 ANQGSEA. CDR3 DNA: TGCAGCGTTGAAGTCCTTTCCCCCTACGAGCAGTACTTC. It encodes CSVEVLSPYEQYF.

The rearrangement uses TRBV7-2 and TRBJ1-2; tentatively, D is TRBD1 (5 bases). The CDR3 is 13 residues long. The V and J ends lost 2 bases and 8 bases respectively, with 12 bases between them. Germline CDR1 reads SGHTA; CDR2 reads FQGNSA. CDR3 residues: CASSLPQGPGYTF. The CDR3, as DNA: TGTGCCAGCAGCTTACCTCAGGGCCCGGGCTACACCTTC.

The chain has TRBV11-2 and TRBJ1-4; 7 bases match TRBD1. Losses at the gene ends were 9 bases for V and 5 bases for J; bases not matched to a gene: 3. CDR3 length: 12 residues. Germline V gene sequence: CDR1 SGHAT, CDR2 FQNNGV. For the CDR3, the DNA is TGTGCCAGTTCAGGGGGGAATGAAAAACTGTTTTTT. As protein: CASSGGNEKLFF.

The V gene is TRBV15, the J gene TRBJ2-1; TRBD1 is a possible D gene (5 bases). Trimming removed 1 base from V and 4 bases from J, with 8 bases in between. The germline gives CDR1 LNHNV, CDR2 YYDKDF (reference sequence). This CDR3 has 14 amino acids. This CDR3 reads CATSRGQSYNEQFF. CDR3 DNA sequence: TGTGCCACCAGCAGAGGACAGTCTTACAATGAGCAGTTCTTC.

The chain has TRBV7-8 and TRBJ2-3, with 7 nucleotides matching TRBD2. The trim removed 4 bases at V and 9 bases at J, leaving 13 bases unmatched. The V gene's germline CDR1 is SGHVS and CDR2 FQNEAQ. The CDR3 spans 15 residues. Written as DNA, the CDR3 is TGTGCCAGCAGCTCCGAATTACTAGCGTCTCAAACGCAGTATTTT. Amino acid sequence: CASSSELLASQTQYF.

This chain links TRBV6-1 with TRBJ1-2, with no clear D. The germline V gene has CDR1 MNHNS and CDR2 SASEGT. Trimming removed 2 bases from V and 5 bases from J, with 9 bases in between. This CDR3 has 13 residues. The CDR3 region has the DNA TGTGCCAGCAGTGAATTGGCTTATTATGGCTACACCTTC. Residues: CASSELAYYGYTF.

This chain uses TRBV18 with TRBJ1-3; no firm D call. CDR3 size: 17 residues. Germline V gene sequence: CDR1 KGHSH, CDR2 LQKENI. Trimming shortened V by 2 bases and J by 0 bases, and 14 bases separated the two germline ends. DNA for the CDR3: TGTGCCAGCTCACCAACGCCCAGGCCCCACTCTGGAAACACCATATATTTT. It encodes CASSPTPRPHSGNTIYF.

V and J are TRBV11-2 and TRBJ2-2, with D perhaps matching TRBD2 (6 bases). Germline V gene sequence: CDR1 SGHAT, CDR2 FQNNGV. CDR3 length: 17 amino acids. V lost 2 bases and J 6 bases, leaving 19 bases between the germline ends. CDR3 protein: CASSLRVEGSLSGELFF. The CDR3 bases are TGTGCCAGCAGCTTAAGGGTGGAGGGGTCCCTATCCGGGGAGCTGTTTTTT.

The V and J genes are TRBV29-1 and TRBJ2-3; D gene ambiguous. Germline-derived CDR1 and CDR2 are SQVTM and ANQGSEA. The V end was cut by 4 bases, the J end by 6 bases, with 14 bases between. This CDR3 has 13 residues. The CDR3 region has the DNA TGCAGCGTTGTAAGTGTCTTCGGGGATACGCAGTATTTT. Its protein product is CSVVSVFGDTQYF.

The V gene is TRBV6-4, the J gene TRBJ1-6, with TRBD1 matching 8 bases. V was pared by 5 bases and J by 7 bases, with 4 bases of the junction left unmatched. This CDR3 region has 14 residues. Germline CDR1 MRHNA, CDR2 SNTAGT. CDR3 residues: CASSYRQGNSPLHF. CDR3 in DNA: TGTGCCAGCAGTTACCGACAGGGGAATTCACCCCTCCACTTT.

This clone has just one count. This chain links TRBV6-5 with TRBJ2-3; D possibly corresponds to TRBD1 (6 bases). Trimming removed 0 bases at V and 8 bases at J, with 12 bases between. The CDR3 is 14 residues long. Germline V CDR1 and CDR2: MNHEY, SVGAGI. CDR3 region: CASSYSRQAITQYF. The CDR3 region has the DNA TGTGCCAGCAGTTACTCGAGACAGGCGATTACGCAGTATTTT.

In nucleotides, the CDR3 is TGTGCCAGCAGCTTTTACGGGAGTGCGGAAGCTTTCTTT. This gives the protein CASSFYGSAEAFF. The J gene is TRBJ1-1, the V gene TRBV5-6; D remains unclear. Germline CDR1 is SGHDT and CDR2 is YYEEEE. The CDR3 length is 13 residues. V lost 2 bases, J lost 8 bases, and 13 bases lay in between. Together with reference TRBV5-6 and TRBJ1-1, the CDR3 gives the full variable domain: DAGVTQSPTHLIKTRGQQVTLRCSPKSGHDTVSWYQQALGQGPQFIFQYYEEEERQRGNFPDRFSGHQFPNYSSELNVNALLLGDSALYLCASSFYGSAEAFFGQGTRLTVV.

The genes are TRBV25-1 and TRBJ2-1; D is uncertain. Trimming left V 3 bases short and J 4 bases short, with 13 bases between. The CDR3 is 15 amino acids. Germline V CDR1 and CDR2: MGHDK, SYGVNS. The CDR3 region is CASSDRHHTYNEQFF. As DNA, the CDR3 is TGTGCCAGCAGTGATCGACATCATACGTACAATGAGCAGTTCTTC.

This clone appeared a single time. The genes are TRBV18 and TRBJ2-1; TRBD1 matches at 8 bases. The junction had 10 bases not matched to a gene; V was cut back by 1 base and J by 5 bases. Germline V gene sequence: CDR1 KGHSH, CDR2 LQKENI. The CDR3 sequence is 17 residues long. The CDR3 DNA is TGTGCCAGCTCACCACTCGTGTCCGGGACAGGCAACAATGAGCAGTTCTTC. Its translation: CASSPLVSGTGNNEQFF.

The CDR3 nucleotides read TGTGCCAGCAGCTCTGGACAGGGAAACAATGAGCAGTTCTTC. This translates into CASSSGQGNNEQFF. This chain uses TRBV9 with TRBJ2-1, with 8 nucleotides matching TRBD1. The CDR3 spans 14 residues. The junction had 5 bases not matched to a gene; V was cut back by 4 bases and J by 5 bases. Germline CDR1 and CDR2: SGDLS and YYNGEE.